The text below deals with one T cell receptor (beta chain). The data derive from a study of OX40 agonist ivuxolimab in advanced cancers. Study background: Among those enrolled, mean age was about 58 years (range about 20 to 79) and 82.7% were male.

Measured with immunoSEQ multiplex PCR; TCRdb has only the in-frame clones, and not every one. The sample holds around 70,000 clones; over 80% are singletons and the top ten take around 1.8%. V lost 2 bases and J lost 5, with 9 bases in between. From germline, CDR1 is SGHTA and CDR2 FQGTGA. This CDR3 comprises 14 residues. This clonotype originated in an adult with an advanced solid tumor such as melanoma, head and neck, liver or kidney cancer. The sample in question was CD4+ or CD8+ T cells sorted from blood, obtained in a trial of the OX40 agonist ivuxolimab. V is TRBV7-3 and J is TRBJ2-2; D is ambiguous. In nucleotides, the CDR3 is TGTGCCAGCAGCTTATTGAGTGGGACCGGGGAGCTGTTTTTT. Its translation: CASSLLSGTGELFF.